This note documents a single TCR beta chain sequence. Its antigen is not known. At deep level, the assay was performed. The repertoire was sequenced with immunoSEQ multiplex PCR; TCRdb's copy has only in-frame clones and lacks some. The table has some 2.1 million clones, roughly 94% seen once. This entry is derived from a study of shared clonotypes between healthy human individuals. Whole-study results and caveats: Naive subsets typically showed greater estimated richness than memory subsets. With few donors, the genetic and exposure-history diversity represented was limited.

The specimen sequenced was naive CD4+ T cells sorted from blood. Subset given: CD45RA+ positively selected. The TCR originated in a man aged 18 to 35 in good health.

The CDR3 loop reads CASSVGSRGGQETQYF. The CDR3 coding sequence is TGTGCCAGCAGCGTAGGGTCGCGGGGGGGCCAAGAGACCCAGTACTTC. The V gene is TRBV9, the J gene TRBJ2-5, with 9 positions matching TRBD2. The CDR3 extends over 16 amino acids. Germline V lookup: CDR1 SGDLS, CDR2 YYNGEE. V was pared by 0 bases and J by 1 base, with 4 bases of the junction left unmatched.